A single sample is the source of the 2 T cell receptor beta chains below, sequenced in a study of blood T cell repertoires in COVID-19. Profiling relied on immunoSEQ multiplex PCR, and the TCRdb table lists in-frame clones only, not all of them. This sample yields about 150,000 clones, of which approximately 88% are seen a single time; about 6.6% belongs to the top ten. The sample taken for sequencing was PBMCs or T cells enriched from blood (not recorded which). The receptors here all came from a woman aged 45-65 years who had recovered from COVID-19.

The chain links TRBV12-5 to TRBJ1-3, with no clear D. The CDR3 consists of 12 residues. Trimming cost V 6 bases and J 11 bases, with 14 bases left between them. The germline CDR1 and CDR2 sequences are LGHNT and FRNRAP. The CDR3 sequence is CASGSSFFAIYF. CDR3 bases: TGTGCTAGTGGATCCTCCTTCTTCGCCATATATTTT. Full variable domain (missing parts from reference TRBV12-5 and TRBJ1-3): DARVTQTPRHKVTEMGQEVTMRCQPILGHNTVFWYRQTMMQGLELLAYFRNRAPLDDSGMPKDRFSAEMPDATLATLKIQPSEPRDSAVYFCASGSSFFAIYFGEGSWLTVV.

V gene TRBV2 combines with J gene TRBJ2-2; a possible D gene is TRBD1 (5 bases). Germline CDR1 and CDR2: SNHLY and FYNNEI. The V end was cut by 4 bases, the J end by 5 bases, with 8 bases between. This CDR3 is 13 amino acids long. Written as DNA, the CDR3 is TGTGCCAGCAGTGCGACAGTGACCGGGGAGCTGTTTTTT. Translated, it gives CASSATVTGELFF. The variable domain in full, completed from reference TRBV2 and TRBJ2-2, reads EPEVTQTPSHQVTQMGQEVILRCVPISNHLYFYWYRQILGQKVEFLVSFYNNEISEKSEIFDDQFSVERPDGSNFTLKIRSTKLEDSAMYFCASSATVTGELFFGEGSRLTVL.